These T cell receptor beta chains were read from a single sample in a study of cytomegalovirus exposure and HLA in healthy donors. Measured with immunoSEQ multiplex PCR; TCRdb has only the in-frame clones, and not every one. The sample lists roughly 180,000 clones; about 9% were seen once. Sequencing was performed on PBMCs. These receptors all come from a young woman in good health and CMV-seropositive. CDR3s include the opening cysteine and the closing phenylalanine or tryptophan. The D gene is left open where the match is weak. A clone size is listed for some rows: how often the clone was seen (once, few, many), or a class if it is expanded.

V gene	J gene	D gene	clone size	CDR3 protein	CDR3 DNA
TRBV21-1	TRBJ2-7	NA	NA	CASSPGGSASYEQYF	TGTGCCAGCAGCCCTGGTGGTAGCGCGTCCTACGAGCAGTACTTC
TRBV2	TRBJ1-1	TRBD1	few	CASSGRTGDTEAFF	TGTGCCAGCAGTGGGAGGACAGGGGATACTGAAGCTTTCTTT
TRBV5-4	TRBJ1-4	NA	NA	CASSLAAGPNEKLFF	TGTGCCAGCAGCTTGGCCGCAGGGCCTAATGAAAAACTGTTTTTT
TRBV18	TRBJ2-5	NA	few	CASSPSRAGYFETQYF	TGTGCCAGCTCACCAAGCAGGGCGGGGTATTTCGAGACCCAGTACTTC
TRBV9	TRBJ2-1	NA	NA	CASSVPKGVSYNEQFF	TGTGCCAGCAGCGTACCTAAGGGGGTCTCCTACAATGAGCAGTTCTTC
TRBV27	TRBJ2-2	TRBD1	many	CASIQRLRTGDTGELFF	TGTGCCAGCATCCAGAGGCTCCGGACAGGGGACACCGGGGAGCTGTTTTTT
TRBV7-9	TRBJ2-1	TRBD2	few	CASSPSAVAGGREQFF	TGTGCCAGCAGCCCCAGCGCGGTAGCGGGAGGTCGTGAGCAGTTCTTC
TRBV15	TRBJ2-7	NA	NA	CATSRQVNLATGEQYF	TGTGCCACCAGCAGACAAGTTAACCTAGCGACGGGGGAGCAGTACTTC
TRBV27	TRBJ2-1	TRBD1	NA	CATSGGKVYNEQFF	TGTGCCACCTCAGGGGGCAAGGTATACAATGAGCAGTTCTTC
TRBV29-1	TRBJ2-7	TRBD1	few	CSTQGGGTGFAYEQYF	TGCAGCACTCAGGGGGGCGGGACAGGGTTCGCCTACGAGCAGTACTTC
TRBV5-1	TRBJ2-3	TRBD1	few	CASSLSWTGGADTQYF	TGCGCCAGCAGCTTGTCCTGGACAGGGGGCGCAGATACGCAGTATTTT
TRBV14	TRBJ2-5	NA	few	CASSQDPFQATETQYF	TGTGCCAGCAGCCAAGACCCCTTTCAAGCTACAGAGACCCAGTACTTC
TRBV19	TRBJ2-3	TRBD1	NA	CAALSPQGAQYF	TGTGCCGCGCTTTCTCCGCAGGGGGCGCAGTATTTT
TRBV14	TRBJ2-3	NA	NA	CASSQDGAGSTDTQYF	TGTGCCAGCAGCCAAGATGGGGCGGGAAGCACAGATACGCAGTATTTT
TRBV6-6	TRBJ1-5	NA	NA	CATGSQNQPQHF	TGTGCCACCGGTAGCCAAAATCAGCCCCAGCATTTT
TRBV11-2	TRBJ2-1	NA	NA	CASSLTASGGEQFF	TGTGCCAGCAGCCTAACAGCTTCTGGGGGCGAGCAGTTCTTC
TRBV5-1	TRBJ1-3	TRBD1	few	CASSLGQGAGGNTIYF	TGCGCCAGCAGCTTGGGACAGGGGGCCGGAGGAAACACCATATATTTT
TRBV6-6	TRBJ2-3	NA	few	CATIGSHTDTQYF	TGTGCCACCATAGGGAGTCACACAGATACGCAGTATTTT
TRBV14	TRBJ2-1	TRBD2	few	CASSLRLAGGGEVF	TGTGCCAGCAGCCTCCGACTAGCGGGAGGAGGGGAGGTCTTC
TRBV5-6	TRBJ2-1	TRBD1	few	CASSLPGQPYNEQFF	TGTGCCAGCAGCTTACCGGGACAGCCTTACAATGAGCAGTTCTTC
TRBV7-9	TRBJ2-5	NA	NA	CASSPGTYQETQYF	TGTGCCAGCAGCCCCGGGACATACCAAGAGACCCAGTACTTC
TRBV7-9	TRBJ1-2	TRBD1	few	CASRPDRADGYTF	TGTGCCAGCAGACCTGACAGGGCGGATGGCTACACCTTC
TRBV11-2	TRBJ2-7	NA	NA	CASSPGPASVPPGEQYF	TGTGCCAGCAGCCCCGGTCCGGCTAGCGTTCCCCCGGGAGAGCAGTACTTC
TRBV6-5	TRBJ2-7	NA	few	CASSPRRGTSYEQYF	TGTGCCAGCAGTCCCCGGAGAGGGACTTCATACGAGCAGTACTTC
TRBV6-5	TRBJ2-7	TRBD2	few	CASVAGGEQYF	TGTGCCAGTGTAGCGGGAGGCGAGCAGTACTTC
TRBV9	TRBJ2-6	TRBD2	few	CASRGGGTQLWGANVLTF	TGTGCCAGCCGTGGGGGGGGAACCCAGCTCTGGGGGGCCAACGTCCTGACTTTC
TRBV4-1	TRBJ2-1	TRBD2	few	CASSHSGGRPDEQFF	TGCGCCAGCAGCCATAGCGGGGGACGCCCCGATGAGCAGTTCTTC
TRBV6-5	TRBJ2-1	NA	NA	CASSYMGGNEQFF	TGTGCCAGCAGTTACATGGGGGGAAATGAGCAGTTCTTC
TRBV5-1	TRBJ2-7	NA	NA	CASSLSLQAGDEQYF	TGCGCCAGCAGCTTGAGTCTTCAAGCAGGTGACGAGCAGTACTTC
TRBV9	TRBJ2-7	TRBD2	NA	CASSVAPSGGYEQYF	TGTGCCAGCAGCGTAGCGCCTAGCGGGGGCTACGAGCAGTACTTC
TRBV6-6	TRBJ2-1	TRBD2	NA	CASSLTSGSYNEQFF	TGTGCCAGCAGTCTGACTAGCGGGAGTTACAATGAGCAGTTCTTC
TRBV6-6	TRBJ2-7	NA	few	CASSYGTLGYEQYF	TGTGCCAGCAGTTACGGGACATTGGGCTACGAGCAGTACTTC
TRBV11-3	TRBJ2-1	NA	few	CASSPRDSSSYNEQFF	TGTGCCAGCAGCCCCCGGGACTCGAGCTCCTACAATGAGCAGTTCTTC
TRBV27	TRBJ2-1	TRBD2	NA	CASSLYSGSSREQFF	TGTGCCAGCAGTTTATATAGCGGGAGTAGTCGAGAGCAGTTCTTC
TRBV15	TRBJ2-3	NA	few	CATSREGRKTDTQYF	TGTGCCACCAGCAGAGAGGGCAGGAAGACAGATACGCAGTATTTT
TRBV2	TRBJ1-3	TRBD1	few	CASSRDRDSGNTIYF	TGTGCCAGCAGTCGAGACAGGGATTCTGGAAACACCATATATTTT
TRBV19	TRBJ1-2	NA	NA	CASRPNRDFYGYTF	TGTGCCAGTAGACCTAATAGGGACTTCTATGGCTACACCTTC
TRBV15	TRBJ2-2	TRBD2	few	CATSRGLAGNTGELFF	TGTGCCACCAGCAGAGGACTAGCGGGGAACACCGGGGAGCTGTTTTTT
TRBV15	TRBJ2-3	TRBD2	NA	CATSRDFSRLALPTDTQYF	TGTGCCACCAGCAGAGATTTTTCTCGACTAGCTCTCCCCACAGATACGCAGTATTTT
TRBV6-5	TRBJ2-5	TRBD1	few	CASSYIGRGPRETQYF	TGTGCCAGCAGTTACATTGGCAGGGGGCCTCGGGAGACCCAGTACTTC
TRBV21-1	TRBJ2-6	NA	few	CASSTPSLQSSGANVLTF	TGTGCCAGCAGCACCCCTTCGCTGCAGTCGTCTGGGGCCAACGTCCTGACTTTC
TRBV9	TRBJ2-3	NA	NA	CASSVGAGSTDTQYF	TGTGCCAGCAGCGTAGGCGCGGGAAGCACAGATACGCAGTATTTT
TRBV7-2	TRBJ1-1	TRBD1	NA	CASSTGSGGLPEAFF	TGTGCCAGCAGCACAGGGTCAGGGGGCTTGCCTGAAGCTTTCTTT
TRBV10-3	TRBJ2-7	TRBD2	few	CATTSGSLGYEQYF	TGTGCCACCACTAGCGGGAGCTTGGGCTACGAGCAGTACTTC
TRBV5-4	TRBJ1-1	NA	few	CASSFGPAEAFF	TGTGCCAGCAGCTTTGGTCCAGCTGAAGCTTTCTTT
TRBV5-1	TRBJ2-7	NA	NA	CASSPSTTRGQYF	TGCGCCAGCAGCCCATCGACGACTAGGGGGCAGTACTTC
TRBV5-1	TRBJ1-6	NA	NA	CASSLAQGESPLHF	TGCGCCAGCAGCTTGGCTCAGGGTGAATCACCCCTCCACTTT
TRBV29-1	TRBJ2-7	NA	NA	CTGGSTYEQYF	TGCACTGGGGGGTCAACCTACGAGCAGTACTTC
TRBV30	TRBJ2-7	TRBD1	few	CAWSVQGAYEQYF	TGTGCCTGGAGTGTACAGGGGGCCTACGAGCAGTACTTC
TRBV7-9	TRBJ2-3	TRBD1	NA	CASSLRQGKGTDTQYF	TGTGCCAGCAGCCTTAGACAGGGTAAGGGCACAGATACGCAGTATTTT
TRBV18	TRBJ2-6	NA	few	CASSPPGARGANVLTF	TGTGCCAGCTCACCACCGGGGGCGCGTGGGGCCAACGTCCTGACTTTC
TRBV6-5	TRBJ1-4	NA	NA	CASSYGGIANEKLFF	TGTGCCAGCAGTTACGGAGGGATAGCTAATGAAAAACTGTTTTTT
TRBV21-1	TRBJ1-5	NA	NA	CASRATGSYSNQPQHF	TGTGCCAGCAGAGCGACAGGGAGCTATAGCAATCAGCCCCAGCATTTT